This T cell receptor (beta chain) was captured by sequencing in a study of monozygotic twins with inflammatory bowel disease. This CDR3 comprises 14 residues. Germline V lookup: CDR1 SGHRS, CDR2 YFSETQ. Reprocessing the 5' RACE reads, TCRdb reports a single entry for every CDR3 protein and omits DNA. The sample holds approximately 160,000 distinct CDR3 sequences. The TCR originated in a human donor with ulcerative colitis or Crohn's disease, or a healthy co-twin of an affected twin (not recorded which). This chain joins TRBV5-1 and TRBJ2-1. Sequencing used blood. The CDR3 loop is CASSLDRRYNEQFF.